This entry is about one T cell receptor beta chain. Assay: immunoSEQ multiplex PCR; the TCRdb copy retains only in-frame clones and omits some. Altogether approximately 220,000 clones are present, about nine tenths being singletons, with the ten largest covering less than 4.5%. This sample is part of a study of blood T cell repertoires in COVID-19. This clonotype originated in a middle-aged woman with acute COVID-19. What was sequenced was PBMCs or T cells enriched from blood (not recorded which).

The CDR3 bases are TGCGCCAGCGGGGGGAGGACTAGCGGAGTTACGAATGAGCAGTTCTTC. Encoded protein: CASGGRTSGVTNEQFF. The rearrangement uses TRBV5-1 and TRBJ2-1; 10 nucleotides agree with TRBD2. CDR1 and CDR2 from the germline V gene are SGHRS and YFSETQ. The CDR3 consists of 16 residues. Unmatched junction bases numbered 14, after V lost 7 bases and J lost 7 bases.